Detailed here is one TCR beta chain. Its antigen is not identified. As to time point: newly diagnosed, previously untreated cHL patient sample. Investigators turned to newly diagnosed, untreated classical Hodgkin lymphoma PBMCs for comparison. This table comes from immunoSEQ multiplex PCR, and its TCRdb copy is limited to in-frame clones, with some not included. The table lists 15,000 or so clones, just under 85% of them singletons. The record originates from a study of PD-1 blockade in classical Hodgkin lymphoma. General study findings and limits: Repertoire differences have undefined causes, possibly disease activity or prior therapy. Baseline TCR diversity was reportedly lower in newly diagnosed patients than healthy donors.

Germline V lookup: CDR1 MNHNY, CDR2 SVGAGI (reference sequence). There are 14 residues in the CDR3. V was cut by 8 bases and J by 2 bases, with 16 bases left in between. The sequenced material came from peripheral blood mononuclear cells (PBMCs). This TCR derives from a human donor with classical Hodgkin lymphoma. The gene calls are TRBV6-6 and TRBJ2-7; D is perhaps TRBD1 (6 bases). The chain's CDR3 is CASGVGGPTYEQYF. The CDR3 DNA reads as TGTGCCAGCGGGGTAGGGGGACCTACCTACGAGCAGTACTTC.